The text below deals with one T cell receptor (beta chain). Its antigen remains unknown. The data are from a study of vaccination effects on CD4 cells after COVID-19. Study background: Researchers obtained post-vaccine samples at a median of 72 days past the second dose. Study-wide points: Cross-reactivity with common cold coronaviruses was shown by only 1 of 255 vaccine-induced clones in healthy vaccinees.

Using immunoSEQ multiplex PCR, the repertoire was profiled, and TCRdb retains in-frame clones only, with some absent. The sample lists 70,000 or so clones; roughly 73% were seen once. Subsequent to a culture period of about ten days, CD4+ T cells were isolated. The participants, recipients of two vaccine doses, got either BNT162b2 or mRNA-1273. This CDR3 has 13 residues. Trimming shortened V by 6 bases and J by 4 bases, and 10 bases separated the two germline ends. The sample here was CD4+ T cells from PBMCs cultured without peptide, taken after COVID-19 vaccination. This TCR derives from a human donor who received a COVID-19 vaccine. This chain uses TRBV12-3 or TRBV12-4 with TRBJ1-5; possibly TRBD1 for D (6 bases). The CDR3 sequence: CASRTGRNQPQHF. The CDR3 DNA reads TGTGCCAGCAGAACAGGGCGTAATCAGCCCCAGCATTTT.